This T cell receptor (beta chain) was recovered during a study of cytomegalovirus exposure and HLA in healthy donors. Study-wide results and limits: Earlier results showed most TCR beta V segments being productive about 87% or about 30% of the time.

V gave up 0 bases and J gave up 2 bases, with 11 bases separating them. The V gene's germline CDR1 is SGHRS and CDR2 YFSETQ. The CDR3 extends over 15 amino acids. This clone is a singleton in its sample. Its target is unknown. The PCR contained 60 Vbeta and 13 Jbeta primers. The data were produced by immunoSEQ multiplex PCR, yet TCRdb's version contains in-frame clones alone and is incomplete. The table has around 140,000 clones, 72% seen once. J is TRBJ1-2 and V is TRBV5-1; D remains ambiguous. The sequenced sample was PBMCs. This receptor was identified in a man aged 50 to 59 in good health and CMV-seropositive. CDR3 bases: TGCGCCAGCAGCTTGGGAGCGATTACCAACTATGGCTACACCTTC. Protein: CASSLGAITNYGYTF.